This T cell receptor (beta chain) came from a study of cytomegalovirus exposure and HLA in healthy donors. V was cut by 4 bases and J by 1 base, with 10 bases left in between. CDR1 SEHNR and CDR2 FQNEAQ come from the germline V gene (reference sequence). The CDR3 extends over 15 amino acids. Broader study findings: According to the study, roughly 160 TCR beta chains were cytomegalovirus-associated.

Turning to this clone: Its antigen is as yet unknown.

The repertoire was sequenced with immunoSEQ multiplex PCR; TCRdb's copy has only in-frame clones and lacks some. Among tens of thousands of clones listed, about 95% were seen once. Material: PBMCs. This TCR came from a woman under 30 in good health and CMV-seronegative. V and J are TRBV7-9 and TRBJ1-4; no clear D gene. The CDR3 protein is CASSSQVGTNEKLFF. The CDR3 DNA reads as TGTGCCAGCAGCTCTCAAGTCGGAACTAATGAAAAACTGTTTTTT.